Sequencing of this T cell receptor beta chain was carried out in a study of cytomegalovirus exposure and HLA in healthy donors. Vbeta (60) and Jbeta (13) primers were used in the PCR. Profiled with immunoSEQ multiplex PCR; TCRdb holds only in-frame clones, not every one. The sample shows about 160,000 clones, about four fifths of them seen only once. There are 15 residues in the CDR3. The V gene's germline CDR1 is SGDLS and CDR2 YYNGEE. V trimming: 5 bases; J trimming: 2 bases; junction bases outside the gene matches: 6. The rearrangement links TRBV9 to TRBJ2-2; TRBD2 matches 7 bases. This sequence was found in a man aged 25-45 years in good health and CMV-seronegative. The sequencing input was PBMCs. CDR3 loop: CASRAGTINTGELFF. CDR3 DNA sequence: TGTGCCAGCAGGGCCGGGACTATTAACACCGGGGAGCTGTTTTTT. The variable domain in full, completed from reference TRBV9 and TRBJ2-2, reads DSGVTQTPKHLITATGQRVTLRCSPRSGDLSVYWYQQSLDQGLQFLIQYYNGEERAKGNILERFSAQQFPDLHSELNLSSLELGDSALYFCASRAGTINTGELFFGEGSRLTVL.